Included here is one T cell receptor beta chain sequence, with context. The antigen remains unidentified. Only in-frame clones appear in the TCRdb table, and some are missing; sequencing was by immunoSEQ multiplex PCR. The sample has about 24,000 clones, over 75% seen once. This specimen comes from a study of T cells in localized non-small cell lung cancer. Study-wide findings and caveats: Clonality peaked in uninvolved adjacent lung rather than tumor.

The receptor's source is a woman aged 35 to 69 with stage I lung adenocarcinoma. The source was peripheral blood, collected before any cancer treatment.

CDR3 DNA: TGTGCCATCAGTGAGAGACAGGGGGATGGCTACACCTTC. Translation gives CAISERQGDGYTF. The chain uses TRBV10-3 and TRBJ1-2, with TRBD1 matching 9 bases. Per germline, CDR1 ENHRY and CDR2 SYGVKD. Losses at the gene ends were 2 bases for V and 6 bases for J; bases not matched to a gene: 1. The CDR3 runs to 13 residues.